The source of this T cell receptor (beta chain) is a study of blood T cell repertoires in COVID-19. Study-level information: The United States, Italy and Spain provided the acute and convalescent COVID-19 samples. In each case, the material was cDNA or gDNA derived from T cells, B-cell-depleted T cells, or PBMCs.

Original handling: Estimated nucleated cell counts came from reference gene primer amplification. Sequencing used immunoSEQ multiplex PCR; TCRdb keeps in-frame clones, though not all of them. That table is the source of V, J and clone size, and D and trimming were worked out from the DNA. This table holds over 200,000 clones, 70% to 90% found once. The age range of participants was 18 to 89 years, with residence in roughly 25 US areas. The length of the CDR3 is 17 residues. Trimming took off 6 bases at V and 2 bases at J, with 22 bases between the two ends. From germline, CDR1 is MDHEN and CDR2 SYDVKM.

The source of this sequence is a woman aged 45 to 65 who had recovered from COVID-19. The sample was PBMCs or T cells enriched from blood (not recorded which). This chain uses TRBV28 with TRBJ1-2, with a possible D match to TRBD1 (6 bases). This CDR3 is CASSPFSRGGPNYGYTF. As DNA, the CDR3 is TGTGCCAGCAGCCCCTTCTCGCGCGGGGGGCCGAACTATGGCTACACCTTC.